This T cell receptor (beta chain) was found in a study of OX40 agonist ivuxolimab in advanced cancers. About the study: Patients received ivuxolimab, an agonistic anti-OX40 (CD134) antibody. Age averaged 60 years (range 23 to 79), and roughly 80% were male.

About this clone itself: Its antigen is not identified.

Sequenced by immunoSEQ multiplex PCR; TCRdb stores in-frame clones only, minus some. The table records tens of thousands of clones, around 90% of them present only once. Patients were ineligible given autoimmune disease history or systemic immunosuppression. This CDR3 has 14 residues. V was pared by 11 bases and J by 8 bases, with 13 bases of the junction left unmatched. Germline CDR1 is MNHEY and CDR2 is SVGAGI. Study results and caveats: Several nonresponders also turned out to have low normalized T-cell clonal expansion.

The sequencing used CD4+ or CD8+ T cells sorted from blood, collected in a trial of the OX40 agonist ivuxolimab. This chain joins TRBV6-5 and TRBJ1-4; TRBD1 matches 8 bases. This sequence was found in an adult with an advanced solid tumor such as melanoma, head and neck, liver or kidney cancer. The CDR3 loop is CARTYRTGREKLFF. Here the CDR3 DNA reads TGTGCCCGAACCTACCGGACAGGGAGAGAAAAACTGTTTTTT.